This TCR beta chain is drawn from a study of blood T cell repertoires in COVID-19. About the research overall: Italy, Spain and the United States were the sources of the convalescent and acute COVID-19 samples. The analysed material was cDNA or gDNA that came from T cells, B-cell-depleted T cells, or PBMCs.

As originally analysed: Amplification of reference gene primers provided the estimated nucleated cell counts. The table came from immunoSEQ multiplex PCR; TCRdb's copy has only in-frame clones and leaves some out. Clone size and V and J calls were adopted from that table, with D and trimming inferred from the DNA. The top ten clones hold approximately 5.6% of a sample with just under 65,000 clones, roughly 76% of them seen once. CDR1 is SGHTA and CDR2 is FQGTGA in the germline V gene. Trimming cost V 1 base and J 4 bases, with 10 bases left between them. There are 15 residues in the CDR3. The TCR was taken from a human donor in a cohort sampled during active COVID-19. The chain recombines TRBV7-3 with TRBJ2-2, with D tentatively TRBD1 (5 bases). The sequenced sample consisted of peripheral blood. The CDR3, as DNA: TGTGCCAGCAGCTTAAATCCAGGGTCCACCGGGGAGCTGTTTTTT. This gives the protein CASSLNPGSTGELFF.